The sequence of this TCR beta chain was determined in a study of tumor and adjacent non-tumor tissue in lung cancer. Findings and limits, study-wide: Compared with tumor, normal lung showed significantly lower TCR diversity.

The template was RNA from unsorted bulk tissue. More than 3 cm separated this lung sample from the edge of the tumor. The CDR3 consists of 14 residues. Germline V CDR1 and CDR2: MNHNY, SVGAGI (reference sequence). The V end was cut by 6 bases, the J end by 5 bases, with 11 bases between. Three rounds of nested PCR, following a modified ARM-PCR protocol, produced the TCRbeta library. TCRdb recomputed calls from the multiplex PCR reads with MiXCR, one row per CDR3 protein. There are about 86,000 distinct CDR3 sequences in the sample; under 80% occur only once, and 20% to 25% lies in the top ten. This clonotype was counted a few times. What it recognizes is unknown. This may be a read error: a much more frequent sequence differs by one nucleotide.

The chain is built from TRBV6-6 and TRBJ1-6; possible D gene TRBD1, 5 bases. The sequenced sample consisted of distant non-tumor lung tissue. The sequence derives from a woman in her forties or fifties with non-small cell lung cancer. The CDR3 sequence: CASRLDRDNSPLHF. CDR3 nucleotides: TGTGCCAGCAGACTCGACAGAGATAATTCACCCCTCCACTTT.